A selection of T cell receptor beta chains follows, all from one sample in a study of pediatric ulcerative colitis. Method: immunoSEQ multiplex PCR; TCRdb's copy keeps in-frame clones and lacks some. The sample lists roughly 49,000 clones; more than 60% were seen once. Source material: gut tissue. These TCRs come from a girl between 10 and 17 years old with moderate ulcerative colitis. Both conserved end residues are part of each CDR3. The D gene is left open where the match is weak. A clone size is listed for some rows: how often the clone was seen (once, few, many), or a class if it is expanded.

j_call d_call clone_size v_call cdr3_nt cdr3_aa
TRBJ2-3 TRBD1 - TRBV19 TGTGCCAGTAGTCTTTACAGGGGGGTAGATACGCAGTATTTT CASSLYRGVDTQYF
TRBJ2-2 - - TRBV9 TGTGCCAGCAGCGTAGGGTGGCGGGCGACCGGCGGCGGGGAGCTGTTTTTT CASSVGWRATGGGELFF
TRBJ1-2 TRBD1 - TRBV28 TGTGCCAGCAGGACGAACGGACAGGGACAGAACTTGGGCTACACCTTC CASRTNGQGQNLGYTF
TRBJ1-4 - - TRBV2 TGTGCCAGCAGTCCTGGGCAGGCCCCTAGGAATGAAAAACTGTTTTTT CASSPGQAPRNEKLFF
TRBJ2-3 - - TRBV7-2 TGTGCCAGCAGCTTAGTAGGAGGTCCAGCGGCGCAGTATTTT CASSLVGGPAAQYF
TRBJ2-7 - - TRBV19 TGTGCCAGTAGTATGCGGAAGGCCGCAAACTACGAGCAGTACTTC CASSMRKAANYEQYF
TRBJ2-5 - - TRBV7-7 TGTGCTAGCAGCTTGAACTACGGGGAGACCCAGTACTTC CASSLNYGETQYF
TRBJ1-6 - once TRBV4-3 TGCGCCAGCAGCAGGACACCCGATAATTCACCCCTCCACTTT CASSRTPDNSPLHF
TRBJ2-3 - - TRBV7-2 TGTGCCAGCAGCTTAGGACATAGCACAGATACGCAGTATTTT CASSLGHSTDTQYF
TRBJ1-2 - - TRBV4-2 TGTGCCAGCAGCCAAGATCATAACAGCTATGGCTACACCTTC CASSQDHNSYGYTF
TRBJ2-1 TRBD2 few TRBV5-4 TGTGCCAGCAGCTTCGGAGCGGGGGGCTCCAATGAGCAGTTCTTC CASSFGAGGSNEQFF
TRBJ2-3 TRBD2 - TRBV19 TGTGCCAGTAGGGTAGCGGGAGCAGATACGCAGTATTTT CASRVAGADTQYF
TRBJ1-1 - - TRBV11-2 TGTGCCAGCAGCTTCAACAGCGAGTGGAACGCTGAAGCTTTCTTT CASSFNSEWNAEAFF
TRBJ1-5 TRBD1 - TRBV29-1 TGCAGCGTTAGACAGGGCTACGATCAGCCCCAGCATTTT CSVRQGYDQPQHF
TRBJ2-5 TRBD2 - TRBV18 TGTGCCAGCTCACTCGTTACTAGCGGGGAAGAGACCCAGTACTTC CASSLVTSGEETQYF
TRBJ2-1 - - TRBV21-1 TGTGCCAGCAGCAAAGAAGGATCCACCCCTCCTGGCAATGAGCAGTTCTTC CASSKEGSTPPGNEQFF
TRBJ2-3 - - TRBV7-9 TGTGCCAGCAGCCGGGACCGGGGGACAGATACGCAGTATTTT CASSRDRGTDTQYF
TRBJ2-7 TRBD2 once TRBV4-1 TGCGCCAGCAGCCAAGGCCTAGCGGGAGCCTACGAGCAGTACTTC CASSQGLAGAYEQYF
TRBJ1-5 - - TRBV5-8 TGTGCCAGCAGCCATAGGCTCCCCCGGGCCAGAGGAACTCAGCCCCAGCATTTT CASSHRLPRARGTQPQHF
TRBJ1-5 TRBD1 - TRBV6-5 TGTGCCAGCAGTTCAAGGGACAGGGGAGGCAATCAGCCCCAGCATTTT CASSSRDRGGNQPQHF
TRBJ1-4 TRBD1 - TRBV7-2 TGTGCCAGCAGCTTAGTAAGGAGGACAGGTCGGGAAAAACTGTTTTTT CASSLVRRTGREKLFF
TRBJ2-3 - - TRBV11-2 TGTGCCAGCAGCTTAGATGGGGGTTCTAGGACAGATACGCAGTATTTT CASSLDGGSRTDTQYF
TRBJ2-7 - - TRBV6-1 TGTGCCAGCACGGGCGGCTACGAGCAGTACTTC CASTGGYEQYF
TRBJ2-1 TRBD2 - TRBV10-3 TGTGCCATCAGCGCGGGAGGGCAGGTTGAGCAGTTCTTC CAISAGGQVEQFF
TRBJ2-5 - - TRBV5-6 TGTGCCAGCAGCTTGCGGGGAGCGGTGAAAGAGACCCAGTACTTC CASSLRGAVKETQYF
TRBJ2-5 - - TRBV19 TGTGCCAGTAGTCGAAACCAGGGAGAGACCCAGTACTTC CASSRNQGETQYF
TRBJ2-1 - - TRBV7-9 TGTGCCAGCAGCTTAGATCTGGGACAAGCCTACAATGAGCAGTTCTTC CASSLDLGQAYNEQFF
TRBJ1-5 - - TRBV6-6 TGTGCCAGCAGTTACGCGGTAGGGGGAAACAATCAGCCCCAGCATTTT CASSYAVGGNNQPQHF
TRBJ2-7 TRBD2 - TRBV5-1 TGCGCCAGCAGCTTGGGGACTAGCGGGAGACGAGGGGAGCAGTACTTC CASSLGTSGRRGEQYF
TRBJ2-3 TRBD1 - TRBV5-1 TGCGCCAGCAGCTTGGCAGGGAAGGGGGCGAGAGATACGCAGTATTTT CASSLAGKGARDTQYF
TRBJ2-7 - once TRBV5-6 TGTGCCAGCAGCTTGCTCCTGACCCGATACGAGCAGTACTTC CASSLLLTRYEQYF
TRBJ1-3 TRBD1 - TRBV5-1 TGCGCCAGCAGCTCAACAGGGGTCTCTGGAAACACCATATATTTT CASSSTGVSGNTIYF
TRBJ1-5 TRBD1 few TRBV2 TGTGCCAGCAGTGTGGCAGGGGGGCAGCCCCAGCATTTT CASSVAGGQPQHF
TRBJ2-7 - - TRBV6-5 TGTGCCAGCAGTTACCCGGGACCCGAGAGTTACGAGCAGTACTTC CASSYPGPESYEQYF
TRBJ1-6 - - TRBV14 TGTGCCAGCAGCCTTGGGGGGCGCGGTTCACCCCTCCACTTT CASSLGGRGSPLHF
TRBJ1-1 - - TRBV18 TGTGCCAGCTCACCAACTCACGAGGGGGAAGCTTTCTTT CASSPTHEGEAFF
TRBJ2-1 TRBD1 - TRBV28 TGTGCCAGCAGTTTTCTAAAGGGGGCTCTCTATGAGCAGTTCTTC CASSFLKGALYEQFF
TRBJ2-7 TRBD2 - TRBV7-2 TGTGCCAGCAGCTTAGCGGGAGGGCCCAACGAGCAGTACTTC CASSLAGGPNEQYF
TRBJ2-1 TRBD2 - TRBV4-1 TGCGCCAGCAGCCAAGAGCCTTCTAGCGGGGGGGCCGAAGAGGAGCAGTTCTTC CASSQEPSSGGAEEEQFF
TRBJ1-5 TRBD1 - TRBV27 TGTGCCAGCAGTCAACACCCGGACAGGGTGCTTGGGCCCCAGCATTTT CASSQHPDRVLGPQHF
TRBJ2-7 - - TRBV2 TGTGCCAGCAGGGGGGGCGAGCAGTACTTC CASRGGEQYF
TRBJ1-4 - - TRBV28 TGTGCCAGCAGTTTAACCGCTACAGCGGGTGAAAAACTGTTTTTT CASSLTATAGEKLFF
TRBJ2-6 - - TRBV7-9 TGTGCCAGCAGACCCGGAGGCCGTCGGAGGACCAACGTCCTGACTTTC CASRPGGRRRTNVLTF
TRBJ2-4 - - TRBV4-2 TGTGCCAGCAGCCAAGATGTGAGGACGGTGAGAAAAAACATTCAGTACTTC CASSQDVRTVRKNIQYF
TRBJ1-4 TRBD1 - TRBV4-3 TGCGCCAGCAGCCAGCCGGACAGGGTTTTGTTTTTT CASSQPDRVLFF
TRBJ1-2 - few TRBV5-1 TGCGCCAGCAGCTTGGGGTTGGACGGAACCTATGGCTACACCTTC CASSLGLDGTYGYTF
TRBJ2-5 - - TRBV18 TGTGCCAGCTCACCACCAACTGTGGAGACCCAGTACTTC CASSPPTVETQYF